This TCR beta chain is from a study of blood T cell repertoires in COVID-19. This clone was seen once. Per the original methods: Amplified reference gene primers provided the basis for estimating nucleated cell counts. The data were produced by immunoSEQ multiplex PCR, yet TCRdb's version contains in-frame clones alone and is incomplete. V, J and clone size are those of that table, while D and trimming were read from the DNA. The sample has about 350,000 clones, 75% to 90% seen once; the top ten hold about 6%. The length of the CDR3 is 17 residues. Germline CDR1 is SGHTA and CDR2 is FQGNSA. The junction had 7 bases not matched to a gene; V was cut back by 5 bases and J by 0 bases.

Material: peripheral blood. This TCR came from a woman aged 50 to 60 with COVID-19, enrolled during active disease. The V call is TRBV7-2, the J call TRBJ2-4; TRBD2 matches 10 bases. The CDR3 nucleotides read TGTGCCAGCAGCCCGCCCCTAGCGGGGGTAGCCAAAAACATTCAGTACTTC. Its protein product is CASSPPLAGVAKNIQYF.